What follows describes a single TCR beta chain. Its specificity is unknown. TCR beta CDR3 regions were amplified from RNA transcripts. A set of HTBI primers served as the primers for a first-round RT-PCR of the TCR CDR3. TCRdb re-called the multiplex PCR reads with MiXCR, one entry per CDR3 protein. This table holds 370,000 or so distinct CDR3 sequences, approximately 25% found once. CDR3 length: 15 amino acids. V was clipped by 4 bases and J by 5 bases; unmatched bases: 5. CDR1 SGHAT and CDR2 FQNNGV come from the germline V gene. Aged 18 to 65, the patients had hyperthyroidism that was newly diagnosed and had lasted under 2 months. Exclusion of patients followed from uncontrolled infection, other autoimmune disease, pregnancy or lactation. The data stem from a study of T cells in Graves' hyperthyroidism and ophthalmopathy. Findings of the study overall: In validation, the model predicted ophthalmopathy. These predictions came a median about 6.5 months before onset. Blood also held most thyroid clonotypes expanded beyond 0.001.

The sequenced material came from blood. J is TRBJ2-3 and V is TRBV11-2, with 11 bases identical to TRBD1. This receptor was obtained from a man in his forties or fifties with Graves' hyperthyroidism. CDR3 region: CASSYRTGGLDTQYF. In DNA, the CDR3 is TGTGCCAGCAGCTACCGGACAGGGGGCCTAGATACGCAGTATTTT.